This entry describes one T cell receptor beta chain. The record originates from a study of T-cell memory formation after mild COVID-19. TCRdb re-called the 5' RACE reads through MiXCR, storing one row per CDR3 protein. The sample has about 390,000 distinct CDR3 sequences; roughly 15% are singletons. There are 13 residues in the CDR3. J gave up 7 bases and V 7 bases, and 9 bases lay outside the gene matches. Germline CDR1 reads SNHLY; CDR2 reads FYNNEI. The V call is TRBV2, the J call TRBJ2-7; 8 bases map to TRBD1. The receptor comes from a man between 18 and 29 years old who had mild COVID-19 (a few samples of this study predate the infection). Cell type and time point are not known. The sequenced sample was PBMCs or a T cell subset sorted from them (not recorded which). The CDR3 DNA reads as TGTGCCAGCATGAGGACAGGGCTAGGAGAGCAGTACGTC. It yields the protein CASMRTGLGEQYV.